This TCR beta chain came from a study of CD8+CD57+ T cells in acquired aplastic anemia. The CDR3 runs to 14 residues. V was pared by 5 bases and J by 8 bases, with 18 bases between. CDR1 SGHTA and CDR2 FQGNSA come from the germline V gene. TCR beta VDJ and CDR3 were profiled, and genomic DNA was the template. One entry per CDR3 protein, called by TCRdb with MiXCR from the reads. The sample includes 150,000 to 200,000 distinct CDR3 sequences, around 66% of them seen just once. Study-level results: Sharing between patients and controls was observed for roughly 30 CD8+ CDR3 sequences. CD8+ Simpson's diversity did not differ significantly between patients and controls.

Remarks on this clonotype: Its antigen remains unidentified.

Source material: sorted CD4+, CD8+, or CD8+CD57+ T cells (not recorded which) from PBMCs. The sequence derives from a human donor with severe aplastic anemia or a healthy control (not recorded which). J is TRBJ1-1 and V is TRBV7-2; D is possibly TRBD1 (6 bases). The CDR3 loop reads CASSPGPYRVEAFF. Written as DNA, the CDR3 is TGTGCCAGCAGCCCAGGCCCCTACAGGGTCGAAGCTTTCTTT.